This passage covers 25 T cell receptor beta chains from one sample sequenced in a study of CD8 T cells in Susac syndrome (dated by TCRdb to about 2019). The library was generated by the immunoSEQ multiplex PCR assay. RNA was extracted with the RNeasy kit and 0.5 to 1 ug was reverse transcribed using random hexamers. TCRdb cleaned the public reads at Q25 with fastp, built clones with MiXCR and kept in-frame beta chains. Merged by CDR3 protein, the rows form single entries marked with the most common genes and DNA. Present in this sample are roughly 130,000 distinct CDR3 sequences, 90% to 95% of which were seen just once. 0.1% to 0.15% of the sample rests with the top ten. The sample was CD4+ T cells from PBMCs. Receptors originate from a human donor with multiple sclerosis.

The chain links TRBV7-2 to TRBJ2-7; 8 bases map to TRBD1. Per germline, CDR1 SGHTA and CDR2 FQGNSA. With 6 bases clipped from V and 6 bases from J, the junction kept 10 bases outside the gene matches. The CDR3 is 14 amino acids. The CDR3 DNA sequence: TGTGCCAGCAGAGGACGACAGGGGCGTCTCGAGCAGTACTTC. This encodes CASRGRQGRLEQYF.

The V gene is TRBV27, the J gene TRBJ1-6, with D possibly being TRBD1 (5 bases). Between the trimmed V and J ends, which lost 3 bases and 2 bases, there was a span of 20 bases. The CDR3 loop spans 19 amino acids. CDR1 and CDR2 (germline): MNHEY, SMNVEV (reference sequence). In nucleotides, the CDR3 is TGTGCCAGCAGTTTCTCCGGGTCCAAGGGGTTGGCCTATAATTCACCCCTCCACTTT. Its translation is CASSFSGSKGLAYNSPLHF.

This clonotype was observed a few times. CDR3 protein: CASSLELAGHNEQFF. Here the CDR3 DNA reads TGTGCCAGCAGTTTAGAACTAGCGGGCCACAATGAGCAGTTCTTC. V gene TRBV12-3 or TRBV12-4 combines with J gene TRBJ2-1; 9 nucleotides line up with TRBD2. With 1 base clipped from V and 5 bases from J, the junction kept 3 bases outside the gene matches. The CDR3 covers 15 residues.

This clonotype was recorded only once. The chain combines TRBV5-1 with TRBJ2-2; no firm D call. V was cut by 3 bases and J by 6 bases, with 6 bases left in between. Germline assignment: CDR1 SGHRS and CDR2 YFSETQ. This CDR3 is 12 amino acids long. This chain's CDR3 is CASSSYSGELFF. The CDR3 nucleotides read TGCGCCAGCAGCTCGTACTCCGGGGAGCTGTTTTTT.

This rearrangement joins TRBV7-2 to TRBJ1-3; no reliable D call. The CDR3 extends over 13 amino acids. Germline V gives CDR1 SGHTA, CDR2 FQGNSA. V was cut by 1 base and J by 4 bases, with 5 bases left in between. In DNA form, the CDR3 reads TGTGCCAGCAGCTTAGGGTGGGGAAACACCATATATTTT. Translation: CASSLGWGNTIYF.

V is TRBV11-2 and J is TRBJ2-7; 8 positions match TRBD1. V shed 8 bases, J shed 7 bases, and the junction held 13 bases outside the gene matches. The CDR3 spans 14 residues. Germline V lookup: CDR1 SGHAT, CDR2 FQNNGV. CDR3: CASRALAGGSEQYF. The CDR3 DNA reads as TGTGCCAGCCGCGCCTTGGCAGGGGGCAGTGAGCAGTACTTC.

The V and J genes are TRBV30 and TRBJ2-1; D is unresolved. V was clipped by 0 bases and J by 10 bases, with 7 bases between them. Germline CDR1 reads GTSNPN; CDR2 reads SVGIG (reference sequence). The CDR3 is 11 amino acids. CDR3 bases: TGTGCCTGGAGTGTACTTGAAGAGCAGTTCTTC. Amino acid sequence: CAWSVLEEQFF. Full variable domain (missing parts from reference TRBV30 and TRBJ2-1): SQTIHQWPATLVQPVGSPLSLECTVEGTSNPNLYWYRQAAGRGLQLLFYSVGIGQISSEVPQNLSASRPQDRQFILSSKKLLLSDSGFYLCAWSVLEEQFFGPGTRLTVL.

The chain is built from TRBV27 and TRBJ1-1; D might be TRBD1 (5 bases). The length of the CDR3 is 13 residues. Germline CDR1 is MNHEY and CDR2 is SMNVEV (reference sequence). The ends were cut back, 4 bases at V and 4 bases at J, with 10 bases in the middle. DNA for the CDR3: TGTGCCAGCAGTTCGGGGCTGGGCACTGAAGCTTTCTTT. Residues: CASSSGLGTEAFF.

The chain combines TRBV19 with TRBJ1-2, with D uncertain. The ends were cut back, 7 bases at V and 4 bases at J, with 25 bases in the middle. The germline CDR1 and CDR2 sequences are LNHDA and SQIVND (reference sequence). There are 17 residues in the CDR3. The CDR3 is CASMVWSSGLRAYGYTF. The CDR3 DNA sequence: TGTGCCAGTATGGTATGGAGCTCTGGTCTCCGAGCCTATGGCTACACCTTC.

The rearrangement links TRBV7-3 to TRBJ2-7, with TRBD1 matching 7 bases. The CDR3 sequence is 14 residues long. Germline V gene data show CDR1 as SGHTA and CDR2 as FQGTGA. J gave up 2 bases and V 5 bases, and 6 bases lay outside the gene matches. For the CDR3, the DNA is TGTGCCAGCAGCCCACACAGGGGAACCTACGAGCAGTACTTC. Its translation is CASSPHRGTYEQYF.

The gene calls are TRBV24-1 and TRBJ2-1; 8 bases are shared with TRBD2. Trimming removed 2 bases from V and 5 bases from J; junction bases left unmatched: 4. From germline, CDR1 is KGHDR and CDR2 SFDVKD. The CDR3 loop spans 15 amino acids. In DNA, the CDR3 is TGTGCCACCAGTGATTCCGGGGGGGCCCACAATGAGCAGTTCTTC. Translating it yields CATSDSGGAHNEQFF.

For the CDR3, the DNA is TGCGCCAGCAGCTTGGCGGGACTAGCGGGAGCCGAGCAGTACTTC. It encodes CASSLAGLAGAEQYF. This chain uses TRBV5-1 with TRBJ2-7, with TRBD2 matching 14 bases. The germline CDR1 and CDR2 sequences are SGHRS and YFSETQ. Trimming at V came to 0 bases and at J to 6 bases, leaving 2 bases not matched to a gene. CDR3 size: 15 residues.

The genes are TRBV5-4 and TRBJ1-4, with no clear D. The CDR3 extends over 15 amino acids. The germline V gene has CDR1 SGHNT and CDR2 YYREEE (reference sequence). Between the trimmed V and J ends, which lost 3 bases and 0 bases, there was a span of 9 bases. The CDR3 spells CASSSDFPTNEKLFF. The DNA for the CDR3 is TGTGCCAGCAGCTCGGACTTCCCAACTAATGAAAAACTGTTTTTT.

The chain uses TRBV5-1 and TRBJ2-7; D not resolved. V lost 0 bases, J lost 6 bases, and 10 bases lay in between. Germline V gene lookup returns CDR1 SGHRS and CDR2 YFSETQ. The CDR3 runs to 13 residues. The CDR3, as DNA: TGCGCCAGCAGCTTGGTGGGGAACGCCGAGCAGTACTTC. Protein sequence: CASSLVGNAEQYF. Complete variable domain (other parts from reference TRBV5-1 and TRBJ2-7): KAGVTQTPRYLIKTRGQQVTLSCSPISGHRSVSWYQQTPGQGLQFLFEYFSETQRNKGNFPGRFSGRQFSNSRSEMNVSTLELGDSALYLCASSLVGNAEQYFGPGTRLTVT.

The chain employs TRBV3-1 and TRBJ1-4; D may be TRBD1 (5 bases). Trimming left V 4 bases short and J 8 bases short, with 14 bases between. Germline assignment: CDR1 LGHDT and CDR2 YNNKEL (reference sequence). The CDR3 runs 14 residues. The CDR3 sequence is CASSPWQGKEKLFF. CDR3 coding DNA: TGTGCCAGCAGCCCTTGGCAGGGTAAAGAAAAACTGTTTTTT.

The CDR3, as DNA: TGTGCCTCTCGGGGCAGCTCCTATAATTCACCCCTCCACTTT. This encodes CASRGSSYNSPLHF. The chain carries TRBV30 and TRBJ1-6, with a possible D match to TRBD1 (5 bases). The CDR3 has 14 amino acids. V lost 7 bases and J lost 0, with 10 bases in between. Germline lookup yields CDR1 GTSNPN and CDR2 SVGIG (reference sequence).

The V call is TRBV19, the J call TRBJ2-1; no firm D call. The CDR3 totals 13 residues. The germline CDR1 and CDR2 sequences are LNHDA and SQIVND (reference sequence). Trimming took off 1 base at V and 6 bases at J, with 7 bases between the two ends. This chain's CDR3 is CASSIGNSNEQFF. The DNA for the CDR3 is TGTGCCAGTAGTATAGGGAACAGCAATGAGCAGTTCTTC. Using reference TRBV19 and TRBJ2-1 for the parts outside the CDR3, the full variable domain is DGGITQSPKYLFRKEGQNVTLSCEQNLNHDAMYWYRQDPGQGLRLIYYSQIVNDFQKGDIAEGYSVSREKKESFPLTVTSAQKNPTAFYLCASSIGNSNEQFFGPGTRLTVL.

The chain carries TRBV6-2 or TRBV6-3 and TRBJ2-4, with unresolved D. The V gene lost 5 bases and the J gene lost 0 bases, with 11 bases spanning the gap. The germline CDR1 and CDR2 sequences are MNHEY and SVGEGT. The CDR3 is 15 residues long. The CDR3 DNA reads as TGTGCCAGCAGTGCACAGACCCTAGCCAAAAACATTCAGTACTTC. This codes for CASSAQTLAKNIQYF.

J is TRBJ2-7 and V is TRBV20-1; D is unclear. This CDR3 has 14 residues. CDR1 DFQATT and CDR2 SNEGSKA come from the germline V gene (reference sequence). V was shortened by 3 bases and J by 6 bases, with 18 bases between the two germline ends. In nucleotides, the CDR3 is TGCAGTGCTAGTCAGGAGACGGTCTCGGGCGAGCAGTACTTC. This codes for CSASQETVSGEQYF.

This chain links TRBV2 with TRBJ2-7; D unresolved. In germline, CDR1 is SNHLY, CDR2 FYNNEI. This CDR3 spans 12 amino acids. V was trimmed by 6 bases and J by 7 bases, leaving 13 bases between them. The CDR3 here is CASSGPSPEQYF. DNA of the CDR3: TGTGCCAGCAGCGGACCCAGCCCGGAGCAGTACTTC. Complete variable domain (other parts from reference TRBV2 and TRBJ2-7): EPEVTQTPSHQVTQMGQEVILRCVPISNHLYFYWYRQILGQKVEFLVSFYNNEISEKSEIFDDQFSVERPDGSNFTLKIRSTKLEDSAMYFCASSGPSPEQYFGPGTRLTVT.

The chain recombines TRBV12-3 or TRBV12-4 with TRBJ1-1; the D is unclear. CDR3 length equals 11 residues. Trimming cost V 7 bases and J 3 bases, with 6 bases left between them. The DNA of the CDR3 is TGTGCCAGCAAAAGCGACACTGAAGCTTTCTTT. Encoded protein: CASKSDTEAFF.

The J gene is TRBJ1-2, the V gene TRBV4-3; perhaps TRBD1 as D (6 bases). The V end was cut by 1 base, the J end by 1 base, with 13 bases between. Germline-derived CDR1 and CDR2 are LGHNA and YSLEER. CDR3 length: 16 residues. For the CDR3, the DNA is TGCGCCAGCAGCCAAGTAGGGGGTCCCTATAACTATGGCTACACCTTC. It translates to CASSQVGGPYNYGYTF.

The genes are TRBV5-6 and TRBJ2-7; perhaps TRBD1 as D (6 bases). The length of the CDR3 is 14 residues. CDR1 and CDR2 (germline): SGHDT, YYEEEE. With 1 base removed from V and 6 bases from J, the gap between germline ends came to 14 bases. In nucleotides, the CDR3 is TGTGCCAGCAGCTTGTTACAGGGTCGTTCCGAGCAGTACTTC. It specifies CASSLLQGRSEQYF.

The rearrangement joins TRBV5-1 to TRBJ2-3; D is uncertain. The length of the CDR3 is 15 residues. In germline, CDR1 is SGHRS, CDR2 YFSETQ. V shed 4 bases and J shed 1 base, with 13 bases lying between them. CDR3 DNA: TGCGCCAGCAGCCCGTCCCGGGCTGGCACAGATACGCAGTATTTT. Amino acid sequence: CASSPSRAGTDTQYF.

This clonotype was seen once. This chain links TRBV6-6 with TRBJ2-5, with D perhaps TRBD2 (6 bases). The V gene's germline CDR1 is MNHNY and CDR2 SVGAGI (reference sequence). CDR3 length equals 14 residues. Trimming pared 8 bases from V and 2 bases from J, leaving 15 bases between. The CDR3 sequence: CASGVAGGQETQYF. The CDR3 DNA follows: TGTGCCAGCGGGGTTGCCGGGGGTCAAGAGACCCAGTACTTC.